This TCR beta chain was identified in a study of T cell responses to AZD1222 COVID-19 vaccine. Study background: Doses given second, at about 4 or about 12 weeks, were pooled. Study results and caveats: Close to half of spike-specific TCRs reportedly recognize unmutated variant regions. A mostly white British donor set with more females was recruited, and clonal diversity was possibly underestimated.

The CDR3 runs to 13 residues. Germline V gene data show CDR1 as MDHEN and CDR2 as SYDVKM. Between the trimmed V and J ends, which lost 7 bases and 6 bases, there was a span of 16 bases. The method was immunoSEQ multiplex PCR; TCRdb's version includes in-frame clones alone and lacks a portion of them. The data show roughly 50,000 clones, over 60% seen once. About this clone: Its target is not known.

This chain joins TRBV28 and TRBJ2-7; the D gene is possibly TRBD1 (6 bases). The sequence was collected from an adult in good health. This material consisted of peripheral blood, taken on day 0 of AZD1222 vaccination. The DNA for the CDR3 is TGTGCCAGCACCTCGGGACAAGAATTCGAGCAGTACTTC. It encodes CASTSGQEFEQYF. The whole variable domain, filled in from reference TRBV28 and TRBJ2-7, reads DVKVTQSSRYLVKRTGEKVFLECVQDMDHENMFWYRQDPGLGLRLIYFSYDVKMKEKGDIPEGYSVSREKKERFSLILESASTNQTSMYLCASTSGQEFEQYFGPGTRLTVT.